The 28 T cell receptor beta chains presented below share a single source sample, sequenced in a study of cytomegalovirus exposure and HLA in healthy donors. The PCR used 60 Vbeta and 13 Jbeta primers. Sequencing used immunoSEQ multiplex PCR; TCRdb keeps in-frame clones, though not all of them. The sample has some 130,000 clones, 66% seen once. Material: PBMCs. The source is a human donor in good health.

The CDR3 bases are TGCGCCAGCAGCCAAGGGCGGGTGGAGACCCAGTACTTC. This codes for CASSQGRVETQYF. The chain couples TRBV4-1 to TRBJ2-5; tentative D call: TRBD2 (5 bases). The length of the CDR3 is 13 residues. Germline-derived CDR1 and CDR2 are MGHRA and YSYEKL. The V end was cut by 1 base, the J end by 5 bases, with 8 bases between.

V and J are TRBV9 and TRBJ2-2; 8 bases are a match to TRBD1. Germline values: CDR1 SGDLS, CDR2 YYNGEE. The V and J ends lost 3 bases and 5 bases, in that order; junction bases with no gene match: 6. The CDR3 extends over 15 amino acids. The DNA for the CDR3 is TGTGCCAGCAGCGCTCGGGACAGGCTTACCGGGGAGCTGTTTTTT. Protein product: CASSARDRLTGELFF. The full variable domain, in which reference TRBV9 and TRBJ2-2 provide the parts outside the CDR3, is DSGVTQTPKHLITATGQRVTLRCSPRSGDLSVYWYQQSLDQGLQFLIQYYNGEERAKGNILERFSAQQFPDLHSELNLSSLELGDSALYFCASSARDRLTGELFFGEGSRLTVL.

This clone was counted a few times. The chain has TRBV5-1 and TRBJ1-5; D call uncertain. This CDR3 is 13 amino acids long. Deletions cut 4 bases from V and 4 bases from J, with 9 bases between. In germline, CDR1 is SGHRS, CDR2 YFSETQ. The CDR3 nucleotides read TGCGCCAGCAGCCAAGGAGAGAATCAGCCCCAGCATTTT. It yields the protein CASSQGENQPQHF.

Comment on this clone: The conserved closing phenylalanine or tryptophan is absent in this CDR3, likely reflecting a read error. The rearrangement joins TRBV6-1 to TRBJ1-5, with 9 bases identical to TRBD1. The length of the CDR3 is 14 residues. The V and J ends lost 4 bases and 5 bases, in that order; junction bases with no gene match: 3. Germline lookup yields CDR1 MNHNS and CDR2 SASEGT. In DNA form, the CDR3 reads TGTGCCAGCAGTGTAAGGACAGGGGATCAGCCCCAGCATCTT. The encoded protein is CASSVRTGDQPQHL.

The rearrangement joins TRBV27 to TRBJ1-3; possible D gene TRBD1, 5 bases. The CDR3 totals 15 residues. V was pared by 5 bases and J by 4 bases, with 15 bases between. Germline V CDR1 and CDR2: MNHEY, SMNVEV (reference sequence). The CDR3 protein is CASSPTVGLGNTIYF. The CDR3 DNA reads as TGTGCCAGCAGTCCGACAGTGGGGTTGGGAAACACCATATATTTT.

The CDR3 region is CASSLAGGYEQYF. CDR3 DNA sequence: TGTGCCAGCAGCTTAGCGGGAGGATACGAGCAGTACTTC. The rearrangement links TRBV7-8 to TRBJ2-7; maybe TRBD2 (6 bases). Germline CDR1 is SGHVS and CDR2 is FQNEAQ. This CDR3 contains 13 residues. With 0 bases removed from V and 4 bases from J, the gap between germline ends came to 7 bases.

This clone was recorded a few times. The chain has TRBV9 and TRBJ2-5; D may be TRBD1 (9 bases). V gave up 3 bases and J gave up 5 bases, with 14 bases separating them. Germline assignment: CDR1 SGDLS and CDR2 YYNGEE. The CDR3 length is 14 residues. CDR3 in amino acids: CASSAGGTGETQYF. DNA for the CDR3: TGTGCCAGCAGCGCGGGAGGGACAGGGGAGACCCAGTACTTC.

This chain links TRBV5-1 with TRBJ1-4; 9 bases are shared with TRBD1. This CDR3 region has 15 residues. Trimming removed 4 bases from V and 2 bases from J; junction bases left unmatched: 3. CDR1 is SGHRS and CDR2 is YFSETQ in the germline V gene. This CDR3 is CASSPGTGTNEKLFF. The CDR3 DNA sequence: TGCGCCAGCAGCCCCGGGACAGGGACTAATGAAAAACTGTTTTTT.

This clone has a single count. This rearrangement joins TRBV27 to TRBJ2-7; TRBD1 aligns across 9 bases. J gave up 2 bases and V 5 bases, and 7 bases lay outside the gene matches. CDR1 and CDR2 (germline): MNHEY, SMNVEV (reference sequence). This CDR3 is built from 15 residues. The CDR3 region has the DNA TGTGCCAGCAGTGCCCTCGGGACAGGGCCCTACGAGCAGTACTTC. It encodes CASSALGTGPYEQYF.

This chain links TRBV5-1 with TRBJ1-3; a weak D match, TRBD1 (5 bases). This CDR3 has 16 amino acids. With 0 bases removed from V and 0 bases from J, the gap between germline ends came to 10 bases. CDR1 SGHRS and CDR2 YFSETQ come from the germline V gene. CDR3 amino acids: CASSLAGRDSGNTIYF. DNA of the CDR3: TGCGCCAGCAGCTTGGCTGGCAGGGACTCTGGAAACACCATATATTTT.

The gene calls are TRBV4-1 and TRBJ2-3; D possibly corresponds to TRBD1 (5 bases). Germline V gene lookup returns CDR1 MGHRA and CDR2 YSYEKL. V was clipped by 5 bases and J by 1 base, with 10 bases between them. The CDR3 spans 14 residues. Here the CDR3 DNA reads TGCGCCAGCAGCGGGGCAGGCCGCACAGATACGCAGTATTTT. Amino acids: CASSGAGRTDTQYF.

The CDR3 loop reads CSARDHDTQYF. CDR3 DNA: TGCAGTGCTAGAGATCATGATACGCAGTATTTT. V usage is TRBV20-1 and J usage is TRBJ2-3, with no clear D. Germline-derived CDR1 and CDR2 are DFQATT and SNEGSKA (reference sequence). The CDR3 totals 11 residues. Trimming cost V 0 bases and J 6 bases, with 4 bases left between them.

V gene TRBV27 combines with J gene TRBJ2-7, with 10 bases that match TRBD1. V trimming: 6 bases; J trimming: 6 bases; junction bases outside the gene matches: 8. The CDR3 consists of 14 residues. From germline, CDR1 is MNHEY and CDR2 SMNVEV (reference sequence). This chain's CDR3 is CASRTGTGVSEQYF. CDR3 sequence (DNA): TGTGCCAGCAGGACCGGGACAGGGGTAAGCGAGCAGTACTTC.

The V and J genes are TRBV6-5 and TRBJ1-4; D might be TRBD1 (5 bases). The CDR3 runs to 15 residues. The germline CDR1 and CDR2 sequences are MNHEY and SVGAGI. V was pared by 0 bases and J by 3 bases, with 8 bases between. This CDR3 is CASSYSGGANEKLFF. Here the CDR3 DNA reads TGTGCCAGCAGTTACTCCGGAGGGGCTAATGAAAAACTGTTTTTT.

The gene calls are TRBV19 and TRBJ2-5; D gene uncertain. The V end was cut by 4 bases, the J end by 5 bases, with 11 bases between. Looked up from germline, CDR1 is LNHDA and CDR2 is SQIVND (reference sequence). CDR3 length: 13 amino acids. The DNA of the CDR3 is TGTGCCAGTAGTACGCACCACGGGGAGACCCAGTACTTC. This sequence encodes CASSTHHGETQYF.

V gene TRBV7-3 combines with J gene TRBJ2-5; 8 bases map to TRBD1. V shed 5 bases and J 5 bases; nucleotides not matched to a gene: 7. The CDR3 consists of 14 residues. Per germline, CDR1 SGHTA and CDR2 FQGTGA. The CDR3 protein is CASSKDRDKETQYF. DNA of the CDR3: TGTGCCAGCAGCAAGGACAGGGATAAGGAGACCCAGTACTTC.

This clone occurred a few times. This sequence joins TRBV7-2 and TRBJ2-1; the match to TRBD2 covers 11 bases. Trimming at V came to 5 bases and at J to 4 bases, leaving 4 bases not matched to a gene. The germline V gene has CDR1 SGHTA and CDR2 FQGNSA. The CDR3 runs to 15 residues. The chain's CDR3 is CASSPSGRLYNEQFF. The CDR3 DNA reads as TGTGCCAGCAGCCCTAGCGGGAGGTTATACAATGAGCAGTTCTTC.

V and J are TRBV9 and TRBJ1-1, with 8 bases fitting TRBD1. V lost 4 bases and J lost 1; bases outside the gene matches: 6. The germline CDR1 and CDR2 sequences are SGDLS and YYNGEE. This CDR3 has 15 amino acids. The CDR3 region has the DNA TGTGCCAGCAGCCGGACAGGGATCGGGAACACTGAAGCTTTCTTT. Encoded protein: CASSRTGIGNTEAFF.

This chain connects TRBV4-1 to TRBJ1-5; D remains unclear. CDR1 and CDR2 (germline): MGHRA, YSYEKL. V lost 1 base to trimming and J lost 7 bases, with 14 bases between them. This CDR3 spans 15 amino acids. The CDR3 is CASSQARAASQPQHF. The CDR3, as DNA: TGCGCCAGCAGCCAAGCGCGGGCAGCGAGCCAGCCCCAGCATTTT.

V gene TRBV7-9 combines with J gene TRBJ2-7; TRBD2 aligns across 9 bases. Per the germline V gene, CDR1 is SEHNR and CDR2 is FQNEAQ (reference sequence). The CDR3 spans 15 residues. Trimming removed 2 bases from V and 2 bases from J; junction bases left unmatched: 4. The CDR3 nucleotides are TGTGCCAGCAGCTTATTGGCTAGCGGGACCTACGAGCAGTACTTC. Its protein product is CASSLLASGTYEQYF.

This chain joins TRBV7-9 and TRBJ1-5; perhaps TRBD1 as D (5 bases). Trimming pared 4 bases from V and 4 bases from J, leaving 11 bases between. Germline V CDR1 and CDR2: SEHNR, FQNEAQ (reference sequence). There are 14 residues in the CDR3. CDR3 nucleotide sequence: TGTGCCAGCAGCTCCTCTGACAGTAATCAGCCCCAGCATTTT. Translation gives CASSSSDSNQPQHF.

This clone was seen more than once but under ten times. In DNA, the CDR3 is TGCGCCAGCAGCCAAGTAGGAGGGAATGATGAAAAACTGTTTTTT. Translating gives CASSQVGGNDEKLFF. The chain is built from TRBV4-1 and TRBJ1-4; D gene uncertain. The CDR3 has 15 residues. V lost 1 base, J lost 6 bases, and 12 bases lay in between. The germline CDR1 and CDR2 sequences are MGHRA and YSYEKL.

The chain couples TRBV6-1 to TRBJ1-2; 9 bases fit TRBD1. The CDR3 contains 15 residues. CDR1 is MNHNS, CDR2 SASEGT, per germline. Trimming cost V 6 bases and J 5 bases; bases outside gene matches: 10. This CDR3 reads CASRIVGTGPYGYTF. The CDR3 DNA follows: TGTGCCAGCAGGATCGTGGGGACAGGGCCTTATGGCTACACCTTC.

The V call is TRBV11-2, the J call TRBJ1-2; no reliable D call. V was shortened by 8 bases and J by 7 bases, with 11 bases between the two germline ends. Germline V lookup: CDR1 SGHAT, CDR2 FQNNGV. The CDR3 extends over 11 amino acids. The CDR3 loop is CASPGGSGYTF. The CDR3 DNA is TGTGCCAGCCCCGGAGGGAGTGGCTACACCTTC.

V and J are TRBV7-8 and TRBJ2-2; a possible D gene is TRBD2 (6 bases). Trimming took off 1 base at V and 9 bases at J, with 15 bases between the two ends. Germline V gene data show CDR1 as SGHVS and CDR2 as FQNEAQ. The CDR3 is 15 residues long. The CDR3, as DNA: TGTGCCAGCAGCTTAGAGCGGTTCGGGGGTAGGGAGCTGTTTTTT. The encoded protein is CASSLERFGGRELFF.

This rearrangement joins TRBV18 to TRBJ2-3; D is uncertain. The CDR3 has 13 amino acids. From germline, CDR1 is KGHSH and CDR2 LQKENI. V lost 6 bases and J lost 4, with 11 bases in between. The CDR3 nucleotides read TGTGCCAGCTCTCAGTCTGCCGCAGATACGCAGTATTTT. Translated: CASSQSAADTQYF.

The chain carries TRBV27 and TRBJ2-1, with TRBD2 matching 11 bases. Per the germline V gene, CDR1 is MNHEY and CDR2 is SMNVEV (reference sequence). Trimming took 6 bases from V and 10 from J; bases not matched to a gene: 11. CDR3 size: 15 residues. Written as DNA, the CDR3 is TGTGCCAGCAGCAAAGAGGTGGGACTAGCGGTCGAGCAGTTCTTC. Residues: CASSKEVGLAVEQFF.

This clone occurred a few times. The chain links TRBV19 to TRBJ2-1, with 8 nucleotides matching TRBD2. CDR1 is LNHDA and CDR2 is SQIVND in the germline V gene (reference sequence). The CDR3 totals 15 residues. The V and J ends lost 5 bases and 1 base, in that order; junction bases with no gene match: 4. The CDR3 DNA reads TGTGCCAGTAGTTCCTCTAGCGGGTCCTACAATGAGCAGTTCTTC. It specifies CASSSSSGSYNEQFF.